One and the same sample provided the 27 T cell receptor beta chains below, sequenced in a study of blood T cells in healthy people across ages. The authors ran a second PCR of about 7 to 11 cycles using a sample-barcoded 5' primer and a J-beta primer mix. A single record per CDR3 protein comes from TCRdb applying MiXCR to the 5' RACE reads. The data contain approximately 1.5 million distinct CDR3 sequences, about 31% of them singletons. Sequencing used blood. Source of these receptors: a woman aged 30 to 39 in good health.

The V and J genes are TRBV20-1 and TRBJ2-1, with 8 bases fitting TRBD2. The V and J ends lost 6 bases and 8 bases, in that order; junction bases with no gene match: 15. The germline V gene has CDR1 DFQATT and CDR2 SNEGSKA (reference sequence). This CDR3 has 15 amino acids. The CDR3 spells CSATSPGLGGHEQFF. DNA for the CDR3: TGCAGTGCCACTTCCCCGGGACTAGGCGGTCATGAGCAGTTCTTC.

A remark on this clonotype: Since a much larger clone is just one base distant, this may be a read error. V is TRBV20-1 and J is TRBJ1-2; D perhaps matches TRBD1 (5 bases). CDR1 is DFQATT and CDR2 is SNEGSKA in the germline V gene (reference sequence). Trimming removed 5 bases from V and 7 bases from J, with 26 bases in between. This CDR3 is 16 amino acids long. This CDR3 reads CSAGGRGRESLGGYTF. CDR3 coding DNA: TGCAGTGCTGGAGGTCGAGGCAGGGAGAGTTTAGGTGGCTACACCTTC.

This chain joins TRBV25-1 and TRBJ2-3, with 9 bases aligning to TRBD2. The germline V gene has CDR1 MGHDK and CDR2 SYGVNS. This CDR3 is 15 amino acids long. J was trimmed by 2 bases and V by 8 bases; bases with no gene match: 8. The CDR3 reads CASAVSGLATDTQYF. CDR3 bases: TGTGCCAGCGCCGTTTCGGGACTAGCCACAGATACGCAGTATTTT. The full variable domain, its missing parts supplied by reference TRBV25-1 and TRBJ2-3, is EADIYQTPRYLVIGTGKKITLECSQTMGHDKMYWYQQDPGMELHLIHYSYGVNSTEKGDLSSESTVSRIRTEHFPLTLESARPSHTSQYLCASAVSGLATDTQYFGPGTRLTVL.

Comment on this clonotype: This may stem from a read error, because a much larger clone lies one nucleotide away. V is TRBV29-1 and J is TRBJ1-5; D might be TRBD1 (5 bases). This CDR3 is 14 amino acids long. Germline V CDR1 and CDR2: SQVTM, ANQGSEA. CDR3 amino acids: CSVVEGSRNQPLHF. The CDR3 DNA sequence: TGCAGCGTTGTGGAGGGGTCTCGCAATCAGCCCCTGCATTTT.

This clonotype has only a few counts. This chain joins TRBV5-1 and TRBJ2-1; 8 bases are shared with TRBD2. This CDR3 contains 14 residues. Germline values: CDR1 SGHRS, CDR2 YFSETQ. Trimming took 4 bases from V and 7 from J; bases not matched to a gene: 7. The CDR3 DNA reads as TGCGCCAGCAGCGCCCCACTAGCGGCTAATGAGCAGTTCTTC. Its translation: CASSAPLAANEQFF.

This clonotype turned up a few times. CDR3 protein: CASSSRRSGGYNEQFF. CDR3 coding DNA: TGTGCCAGCAGCTCCCGGAGGAGCGGGGGGTACAATGAGCAGTTCTTC. The genes are TRBV7-9 and TRBJ2-1; 9 bases line up with TRBD2. This CDR3 spans 16 amino acids. The V segment lost 4 bases and the J segment 4 bases; nucleotides outside the gene matches: 8. CDR1 and CDR2 (germline): SEHNR, FQNEAQ (reference sequence). The full variable domain, in which reference TRBV7-9 and TRBJ2-1 provide the parts outside the CDR3, is DTGVSQNPRHKITKRGQNVTFRCDPISEHNRLYWYRQTLGQGPEFLTYFQNEAQLEKSRLLSDRFSAERPKGSFSTLEIQRTEQGDSAMYLCASSSRRSGGYNEQFFGPGTRLTVL.

The rearrangement uses TRBV20-1 and TRBJ2-7; 10 bases fit TRBD2. Looked up from germline, CDR1 is DFQATT and CDR2 is SNEGSKA (reference sequence). The CDR3 runs to 14 residues. After removal of 3 bases from V and 5 bases from J, the junction contained 7 bases not matched to a gene. CDR3 loop: CSARGLAGVHEQYF. CDR3 nucleotide sequence: TGCAGTGCTAGGGGCCTAGCGGGAGTCCACGAGCAGTACTTC.

On this clonotype itself: Given the absence of the conserved phenylalanine or tryptophan at the CDR3 end, a read error is likely. V usage is TRBV27 and J usage is TRBJ2-4, with TRBD1 identical over 7 bases. The J call may be wrong; the DNA end is better matched by TRBJ2-7. Per germline, CDR1 MNHEY and CDR2 SMNVEV (reference sequence). The CDR3 is 15 residues long. CDR3 residues: CASRRDRASIYEQYS. For the CDR3, the DNA is TGTGCCAGCAGGCGAGACAGGGCGTCGATCTACGAGCAGTACTCC.

The chain is built from TRBV5-1 and TRBJ1-1, with TRBD1 matching over 8 bases. Germline loops: CDR1 SGHRS, CDR2 YFSETQ. The CDR3 loop spans 15 amino acids. With 4 bases clipped from V and 5 bases from J, the junction kept 10 bases outside the gene matches. CDR3 loop: CASSGGTGGGTEAFF. For the CDR3, the DNA is TGCGCCAGCAGCGGGGGCACAGGGGGAGGTACTGAAGCTTTCTTT.

V usage is TRBV5-1 and J usage is TRBJ2-1, with D maybe TRBD2 (6 bases). Trimming took off 10 bases at V and 5 bases at J, with 22 bases between the two ends. CDR3 length: 15 residues. CDR1 SGHRS and CDR2 YFSETQ come from the germline V gene. CDR3 loop: CAGKLSSRLDNEQFF. CDR3 DNA sequence: TGCGCCGGCAAACTCTCGTCCAGACTAGACAATGAGCAGTTCTTC.

This clonotype occurred many times. Just one base apart from a much larger clone, this may be a read error. This chain links TRBV7-4 with TRBJ2-7, with D maybe TRBD2 (5 bases). This CDR3 spans 15 amino acids. V lost 5 bases and J lost 1, with 15 bases in between. Germline V lookup: CDR1 SGHVT, CDR2 SQSDAQ. The CDR3 loop reads CASSQAGRGSYEQYF. CDR3 DNA sequence: TGTGCCAGCAGCCAGGCTGGACGGGGATCCTACGAGCAGTACTTC.

Turning to this clonotype: Being one base from a much bigger clone, this may be a read error. The chain is built from TRBV10-3 and TRBJ2-3; 13 nucleotides agree with TRBD2. Per the germline V gene, CDR1 is ENHRY and CDR2 is SYGVKD. Germline trimming cut 6 bases from V and 2 bases from J; bases unmatched to any gene: 5. CDR3 size: 16 residues. CDR3 DNA: TGTGCCATCAGATGGACTAGCGGGGGCTACACAGATACGCAGTATTTT. Protein product: CAIRWTSGGYTDTQYF.

The sample holds many counts of this clonotype. J is TRBJ2-5 and V is TRBV5-1; D gene uncertain. Germline values: CDR1 SGHRS, CDR2 YFSETQ. CDR3 length: 11 amino acids. Trimming pared 5 bases from V and 5 bases from J, leaving 7 bases between. This CDR3 is CASSNFETQYF. CDR3 nucleotides: TGCGCCAGCAGTAATTTCGAGACCCAGTACTTC.

This clonotype has ten or more counts. The chain combines TRBV20-1 with TRBJ2-4; no firm D call. Germline CDR1 is DFQATT and CDR2 is SNEGSKA (reference sequence). V shed 2 bases and J shed 0 bases, with 5 bases lying between them. This CDR3 is built from 13 residues. The CDR3 reads CSARTLAKNIQYF. Written as DNA, the CDR3 is TGCAGTGCTAGAACGCTAGCCAAAAACATTCAGTACTTC.

The chain links TRBV5-1 to TRBJ2-1, with D hard to call. Germline CDR1 and CDR2: SGHRS and YFSETQ. This CDR3 contains 15 residues. Trimming shortened V by 4 bases and J by 6 bases, and 17 bases separated the two germline ends. The CDR3 protein is CASSRGDSWINEQFF. CDR3 DNA: TGCGCCAGCAGCCGTGGTGATAGTTGGATCAATGAGCAGTTCTTC.

The V gene is TRBV9, the J gene TRBJ2-7; a possible D gene is TRBD2 (6 bases). The ends were cut back, 3 bases at V and 7 bases at J, with 20 bases in the middle. From germline, CDR1 is SGDLS and CDR2 YYNGEE. The length of the CDR3 is 15 residues. The CDR3 reads CASSAQGGLIGEQYF. The DNA for the CDR3 is TGTGCCAGCAGCGCGCAGGGAGGCCTGATAGGGGAGCAGTACTTC.

This clonotype appeared a single time. This chain joins TRBV20-1 and TRBJ2-1; D not resolved. Trimming pared 3 bases from V and 9 bases from J, leaving 15 bases between. From germline, CDR1 is DFQATT and CDR2 SNEGSKA (reference sequence). The CDR3 contains 13 residues. The CDR3 DNA sequence: TGCAGTGCTAGTAGTTGGGTAGATAGTGAGCAGTTCTTC. Translating gives CSASSWVDSEQFF.

The chain has TRBV11-2 and TRBJ2-1; TRBD2 matches at 8 bases. This CDR3 has 17 amino acids. Germline assignment: CDR1 SGHAT and CDR2 FQNNGV. V shed 0 bases, J shed 7 bases, and the junction held 11 bases outside the gene matches. CDR3 region: CASSLERGASRRNEQFF. The CDR3 DNA reads as TGTGCCAGCAGCTTAGAGCGGGGGGCCTCCCGGCGGAATGAGCAGTTCTTC.

This clonotype showed up just a few times. The chain is built from TRBV3-1 and TRBJ2-3; D is ambiguous. CDR1 is LGHDT, CDR2 YNNKEL, per germline (reference sequence). Trimming cost V 1 base and J 2 bases, with 10 bases left between them. The CDR3 runs 15 residues. This chain's CDR3 is CASSQVNYITDTQYF. The CDR3 DNA reads as TGTGCCAGCAGCCAAGTAAACTATATCACAGATACGCAGTATTTT.

The chain links TRBV5-1 to TRBJ2-3; 7 nucleotides align to TRBD2. Germline loops: CDR1 SGHRS, CDR2 YFSETQ. The ends lost 0 bases at V and 2 bases at J; junction bases unmatched: 3. The CDR3 extends over 15 amino acids. This chain's CDR3 is CASSLDGRTTDTQYF. The CDR3 DNA sequence: TGCGCCAGCAGCTTGGACGGGAGGACCACAGATACGCAGTATTTT.

This chain links TRBV28 with TRBJ2-5; 7 bases match TRBD1. Per germline, CDR1 MDHEN and CDR2 SYDVKM. CDR3 length: 14 residues. With 5 bases clipped from V and 6 bases from J, the junction kept 9 bases outside the gene matches. The CDR3 loop reads CASSTRQGVKTQYF. CDR3 nucleotides: TGTGCCAGCAGTACCAGGCAGGGGGTAAAGACCCAGTACTTC.

CDR3 in DNA: TGTGCCAGCAGCAGACAGACAGGGACTTTTTATGGCTACACCTTC. It encodes CASSRQTGTFYGYTF. The gene calls are TRBV6-1 and TRBJ1-2, with TRBD1 identical over 7 bases. The CDR3 length is 15 residues. Germline V lookup: CDR1 MNHNS, CDR2 SASEGT. With V trimmed by 6 bases and J by 5 bases, 12 bases remained unmatched.

The chain couples TRBV10-3 to TRBJ2-3; 9 positions match TRBD2. The germline V gene has CDR1 ENHRY and CDR2 SYGVKD. V was pared by 6 bases and J by 5 bases, with 9 bases of the junction left unmatched. The CDR3 is 15 amino acids. CDR3 sequence (DNA): TGTGCCATCAGCGGGGGCCTAGCGGGACTAGATACGCAGTATTTT. Its protein is CAISGGLAGLDTQYF.

This clonotype was seen only a few times. This chain connects TRBV9 to TRBJ2-3, with D perhaps given as TRBD1 or TRBD2 (5 bases each). The germline V gene encodes CDR1 SGDLS and CDR2 YYNGEE. Trimming removed 3 bases at V and 1 base at J, with 21 bases between. CDR3 size: 18 residues. The DNA for the CDR3 is TGTGCCAGCAGCGCGGGGCTACGGGATTGGTATGGCACAGATACGCAGTATTTT. Amino acid sequence: CASSAGLRDWYGTDTQYF.

Details on this clonotype: It may be a read error: a sequence one base away is much more abundant. V is TRBV27 and J is TRBJ2-5, with TRBD2 matching over 9 bases. The CDR3 is made up of 16 amino acids. The V and J ends lost 2 bases and 0 bases, in that order; junction bases with no gene match: 4. In germline, CDR1 is MNHEY, CDR2 SMNVEV (reference sequence). DNA for the CDR3: TGTGCCAGCAGTTTACGGCCTAGCGGGGACCAAGAGACCCAGTACTTC. This codes for CASSLRPSGDQETQYF.

The chain is built from TRBV6-1 and TRBJ1-2; the D is unclear. The V end lost 7 bases, the J end lost 3 bases, and 15 bases lay between the germline ends. CDR3 size: 14 residues. Germline V lookup: CDR1 MNHNS, CDR2 SASEGT. The CDR3 DNA is TGTGCCAGCACCCGACCGGGAGACTACTATGGCTACACCTTC. Translation: CASTRPGDYYGYTF.

This rearrangement joins TRBV13 to TRBJ2-1; D remains ambiguous. Trimming left V 8 bases short and J 4 bases short, with 24 bases between. This CDR3 region has 17 residues. CDR1 is PRHDT and CDR2 is FYEKMQ in the germline V gene (reference sequence). The CDR3 spells CASGSRGSGNIYNEQFF. The CDR3 DNA reads TGTGCCAGCGGCTCCCGTGGGTCTGGAAATATTTACAATGAGCAGTTCTTC.